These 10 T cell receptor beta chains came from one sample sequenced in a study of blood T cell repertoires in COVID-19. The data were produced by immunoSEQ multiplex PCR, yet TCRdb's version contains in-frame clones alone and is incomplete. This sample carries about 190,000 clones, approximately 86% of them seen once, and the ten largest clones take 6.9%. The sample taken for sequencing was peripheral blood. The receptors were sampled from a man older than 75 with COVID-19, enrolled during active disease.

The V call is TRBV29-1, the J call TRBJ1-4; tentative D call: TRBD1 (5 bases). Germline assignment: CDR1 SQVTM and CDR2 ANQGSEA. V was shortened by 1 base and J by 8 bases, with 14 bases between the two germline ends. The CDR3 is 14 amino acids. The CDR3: CSVEVWGLGEKLFF. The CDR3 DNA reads TGCAGCGTTGAAGTTTGGGGACTGGGAGAAAAACTGTTTTTT.

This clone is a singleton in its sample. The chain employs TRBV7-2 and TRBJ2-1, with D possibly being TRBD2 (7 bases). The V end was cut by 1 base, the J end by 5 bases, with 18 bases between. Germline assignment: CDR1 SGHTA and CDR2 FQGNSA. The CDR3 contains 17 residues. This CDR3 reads CASSLGRSRGAHNEQFF. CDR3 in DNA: TGTGCCAGCAGCTTAGGACGGAGTCGGGGGGCCCACAATGAGCAGTTCTTC. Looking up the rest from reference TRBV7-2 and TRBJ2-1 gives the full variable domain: GAGVSQSPSNKVTEKGKDVELRCDPISGHTALYWYRQSLGQGLEFLIYFQGNSAPDKSGLPSDRFSAERTGGSVSTLTIQRTQQEDSAVYLCASSLGRSRGAHNEQFFGPGTRLTVL.

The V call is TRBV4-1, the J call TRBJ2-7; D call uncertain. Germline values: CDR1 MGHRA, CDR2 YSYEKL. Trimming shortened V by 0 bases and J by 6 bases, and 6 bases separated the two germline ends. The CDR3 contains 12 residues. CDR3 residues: CASSQDGFEQYF. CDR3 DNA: TGCGCCAGCAGCCAAGACGGGTTCGAGCAGTACTTC.

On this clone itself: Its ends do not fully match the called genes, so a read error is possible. The CDR3 DNA reads TGTGCCAGCAGTAGGCTAGCGGGGGGGAACGGGGAGCTGCTTTTT. It translates to CASSRLAGGNGELLF. This chain joins TRBV2 and TRBJ2-2, with 12 bases matching TRBD2. Germline values: CDR1 SNHLY, CDR2 FYNNEI. This CDR3 spans 15 amino acids.

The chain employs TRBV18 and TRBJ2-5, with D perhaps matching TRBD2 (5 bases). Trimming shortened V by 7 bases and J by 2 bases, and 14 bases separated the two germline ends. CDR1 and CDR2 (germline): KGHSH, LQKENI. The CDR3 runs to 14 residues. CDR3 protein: CASCRAGSQETQYF. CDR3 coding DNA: TGTGCCAGCTGTCGGGCGGGTTCGCAAGAGACCCAGTACTTC.

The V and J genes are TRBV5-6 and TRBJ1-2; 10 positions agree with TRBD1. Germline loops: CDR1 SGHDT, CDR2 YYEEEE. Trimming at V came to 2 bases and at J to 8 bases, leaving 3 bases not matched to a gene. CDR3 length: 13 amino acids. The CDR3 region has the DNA TGTGCCAGCAGCTTCGGGACAGGGGAAGGCTACACCTTC. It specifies CASSFGTGEGYTF.

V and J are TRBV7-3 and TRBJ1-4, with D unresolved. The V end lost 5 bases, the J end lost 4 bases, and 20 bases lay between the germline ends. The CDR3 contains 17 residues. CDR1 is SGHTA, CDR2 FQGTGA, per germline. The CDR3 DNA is TGTGCCAGCAGCCCAAGCGGGAGGAGGGTCAATAATGAAAAACTGTTTTTT. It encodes CASSPSGRRVNNEKLFF.

The CDR3 DNA sequence: TGTGCCAGCAGCGGGCGGGGGGCTCACAAAAACATTCAGTACTTC. Residues: CASSGRGAHKNIQYF. The chain uses TRBV3-1 (or the pseudogene TRBV3-2) and TRBJ2-4, with 8 bases fitting TRBD2. Trimming removed 5 bases from V and 3 bases from J; junction bases left unmatched: 6. This CDR3 spans 15 amino acids. CDR1 is LGHDT and CDR2 is YNNKEL in the germline V gene (reference sequence).

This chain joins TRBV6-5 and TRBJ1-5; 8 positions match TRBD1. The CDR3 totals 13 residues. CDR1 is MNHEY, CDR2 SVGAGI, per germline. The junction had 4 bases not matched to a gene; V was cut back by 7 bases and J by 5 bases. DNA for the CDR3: TGTGCCAGCAAAGGGACAGGTCATCAGCCCCAGCATTTT. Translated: CASKGTGHQPQHF.

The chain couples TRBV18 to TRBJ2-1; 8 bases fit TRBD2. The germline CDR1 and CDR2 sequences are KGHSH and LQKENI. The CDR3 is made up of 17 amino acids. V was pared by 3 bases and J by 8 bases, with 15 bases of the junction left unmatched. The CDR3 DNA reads TGTGCCAGCTCACCGACTTTCCGGGGGGGCTCTTCCGATGAGCAGTTCTTC. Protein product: CASSPTFRGGSSDEQFF.